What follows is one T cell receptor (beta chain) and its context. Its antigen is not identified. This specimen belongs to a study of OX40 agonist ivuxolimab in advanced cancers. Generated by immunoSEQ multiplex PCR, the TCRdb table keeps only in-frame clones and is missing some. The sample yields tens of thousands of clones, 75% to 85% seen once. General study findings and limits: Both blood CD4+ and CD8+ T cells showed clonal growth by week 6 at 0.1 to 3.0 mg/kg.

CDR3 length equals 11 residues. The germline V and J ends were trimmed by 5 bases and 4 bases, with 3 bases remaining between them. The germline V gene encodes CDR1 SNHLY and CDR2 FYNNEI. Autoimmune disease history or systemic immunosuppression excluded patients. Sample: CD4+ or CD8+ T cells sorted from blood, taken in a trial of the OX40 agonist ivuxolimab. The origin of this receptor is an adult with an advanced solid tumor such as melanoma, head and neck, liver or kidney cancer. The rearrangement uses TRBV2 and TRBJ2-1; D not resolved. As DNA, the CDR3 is TGTGCCAGCAGTCCATACAATGAGCAGTTCTTC. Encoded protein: CASSPYNEQFF.